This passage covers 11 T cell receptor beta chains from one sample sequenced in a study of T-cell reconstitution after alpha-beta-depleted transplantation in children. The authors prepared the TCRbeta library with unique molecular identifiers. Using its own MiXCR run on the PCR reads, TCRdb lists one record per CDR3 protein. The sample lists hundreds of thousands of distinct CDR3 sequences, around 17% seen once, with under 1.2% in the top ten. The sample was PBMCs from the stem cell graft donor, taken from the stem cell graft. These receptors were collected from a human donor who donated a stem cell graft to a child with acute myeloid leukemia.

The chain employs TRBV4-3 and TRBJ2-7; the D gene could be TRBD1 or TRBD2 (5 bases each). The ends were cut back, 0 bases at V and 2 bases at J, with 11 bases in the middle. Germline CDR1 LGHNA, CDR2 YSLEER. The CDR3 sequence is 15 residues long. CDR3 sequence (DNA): TGCGCCAGCAGCCAAGATGACGGGGCCCCCTACGAGCAGTACTTC. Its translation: CASSQDDGAPYEQYF.

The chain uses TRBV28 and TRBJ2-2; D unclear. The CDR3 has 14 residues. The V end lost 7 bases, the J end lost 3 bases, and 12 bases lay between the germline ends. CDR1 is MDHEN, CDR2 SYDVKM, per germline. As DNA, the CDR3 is TGTGCCAGCATTACACAGAGCTACACCGGGGAGCTGTTTTTT. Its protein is CASITQSYTGELFF.

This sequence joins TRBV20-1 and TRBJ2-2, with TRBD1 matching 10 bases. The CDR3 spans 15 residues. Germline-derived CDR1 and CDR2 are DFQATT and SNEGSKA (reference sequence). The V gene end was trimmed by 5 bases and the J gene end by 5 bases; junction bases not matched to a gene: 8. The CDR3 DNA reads TGCAGTGCTCCGACAGGGGGCTGGAGAACCGGGGAGCTGTTTTTT. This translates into CSAPTGGWRTGELFF.

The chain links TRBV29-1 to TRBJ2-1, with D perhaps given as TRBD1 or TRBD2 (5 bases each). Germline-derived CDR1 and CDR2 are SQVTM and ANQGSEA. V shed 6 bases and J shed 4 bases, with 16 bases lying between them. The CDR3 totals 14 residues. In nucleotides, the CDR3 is TGCAGCGTCTACCGGGACGGGGCGTACAATGAGCAGTTCTTC. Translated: CSVYRDGAYNEQFF.

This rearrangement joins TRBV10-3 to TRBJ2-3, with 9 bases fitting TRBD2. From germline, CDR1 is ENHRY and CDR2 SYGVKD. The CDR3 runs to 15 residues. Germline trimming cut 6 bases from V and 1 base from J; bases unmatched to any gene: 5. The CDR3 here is CAISLGLAGTDTQYF. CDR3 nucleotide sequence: TGTGCCATCAGCTTGGGACTAGCTGGCACAGATACGCAGTATTTT.

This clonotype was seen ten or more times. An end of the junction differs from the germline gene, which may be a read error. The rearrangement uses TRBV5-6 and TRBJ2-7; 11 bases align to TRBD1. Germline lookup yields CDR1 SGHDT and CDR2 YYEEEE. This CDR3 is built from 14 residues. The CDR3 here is CASSFGQGAYQQYF. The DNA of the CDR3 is TGTGCCAGCAGCTTCGGACAGGGGGCCTACCAGCAGTACTTC.

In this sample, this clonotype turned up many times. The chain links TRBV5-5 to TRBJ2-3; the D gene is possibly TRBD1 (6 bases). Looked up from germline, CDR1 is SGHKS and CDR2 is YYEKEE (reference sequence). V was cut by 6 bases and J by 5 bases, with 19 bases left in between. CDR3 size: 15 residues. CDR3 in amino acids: CASTGYRVQGDTQYF. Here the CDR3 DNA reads TGTGCCAGCACCGGTTACAGGGTTCAGGGAGATACGCAGTATTTT.

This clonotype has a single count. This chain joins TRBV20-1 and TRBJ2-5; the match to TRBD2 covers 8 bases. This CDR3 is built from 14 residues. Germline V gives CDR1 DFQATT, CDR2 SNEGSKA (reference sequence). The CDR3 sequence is CSWGSGGLQETQYF. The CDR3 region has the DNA TGCTCATGGGGGAGCGGGGGCCTTCAAGAGACCCAGTACTTC.

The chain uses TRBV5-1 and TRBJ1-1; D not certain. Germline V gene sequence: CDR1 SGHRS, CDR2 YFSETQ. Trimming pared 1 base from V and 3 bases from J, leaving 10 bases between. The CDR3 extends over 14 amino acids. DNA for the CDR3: TGCGCCAGCAGCTTGTTCGGAGGAGACACTGAAGCTTTCTTT. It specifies CASSLFGGDTEAFF.

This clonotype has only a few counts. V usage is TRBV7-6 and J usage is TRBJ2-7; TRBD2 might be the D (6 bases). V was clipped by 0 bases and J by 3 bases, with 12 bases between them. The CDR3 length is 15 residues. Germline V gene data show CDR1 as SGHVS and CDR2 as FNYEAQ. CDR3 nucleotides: TGTGCCAGCAGCTTAGCTCCGGGACTCCTCTACGAGCAGTACTTC. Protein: CASSLAPGLLYEQYF. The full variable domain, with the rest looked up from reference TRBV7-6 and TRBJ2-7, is GAGVSQSPRYKVTKRGQDVALRCDPISGHVSLYWYRQALGQGPEFLTYFNYEAQQDKSGLPNDRFSAERPEGSISTLTIQRTEQRDSAMYRCASSLAPGLLYEQYFGPGTRLTVT.

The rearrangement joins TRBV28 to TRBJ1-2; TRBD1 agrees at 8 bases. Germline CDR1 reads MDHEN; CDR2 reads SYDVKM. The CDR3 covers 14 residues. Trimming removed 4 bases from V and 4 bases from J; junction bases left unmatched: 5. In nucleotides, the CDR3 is TGTGCCAGCAGTTACAGGGGGACGGGCTATGGCTACACCTTC. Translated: CASSYRGTGYGYTF.